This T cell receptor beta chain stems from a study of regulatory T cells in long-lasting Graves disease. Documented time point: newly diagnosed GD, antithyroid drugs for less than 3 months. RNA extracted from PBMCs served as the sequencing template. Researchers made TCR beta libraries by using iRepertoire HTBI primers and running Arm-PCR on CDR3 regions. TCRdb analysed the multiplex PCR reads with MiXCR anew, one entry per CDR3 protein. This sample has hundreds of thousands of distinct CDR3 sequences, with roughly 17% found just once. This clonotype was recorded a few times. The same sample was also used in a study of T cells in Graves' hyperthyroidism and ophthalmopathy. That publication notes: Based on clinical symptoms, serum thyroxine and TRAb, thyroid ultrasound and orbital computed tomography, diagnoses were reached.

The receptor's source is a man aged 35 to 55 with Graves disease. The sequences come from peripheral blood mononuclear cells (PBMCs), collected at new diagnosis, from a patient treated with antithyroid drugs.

The CDR3 DNA sequence: TGTGCTAGTGGACAGGGGGACGGTCCCGGGGAGCTGTTTTTT. Protein: CASGQGDGPGELFF. This chain links TRBV12-5 with TRBJ2-2; 8 positions match TRBD1. The CDR3 is 14 amino acids. Trimming at V came to 6 bases and at J to 6 bases, leaving 6 bases not matched to a gene. Germline V lookup: CDR1 LGHNT, CDR2 FRNRAP. Full variable domain (outside the CDR3, taken from reference TRBV12-5 and TRBJ2-2): DARVTQTPRHKVTEMGQEVTMRCQPILGHNTVFWYRQTMMQGLELLAYFRNRAPLDDSGMPKDRFSAEMPDATLATLKIQPSEPRDSAVYFCASGQGDGPGELFFGEGSRLTVL.